This T cell receptor beta chain came from a study of OX40 agonist ivuxolimab in advanced cancers. Data came from immunoSEQ multiplex PCR; TCRdb stores just in-frame clones and leaves some out. The sample has about 80,000 clones, over 80% seen once. The sequencing used CD4+ or CD8+ T cells sorted from blood, collected in a trial of the OX40 agonist ivuxolimab. The TCR originated in an adult with an advanced solid tumor such as melanoma, head and neck, liver or kidney cancer.

The CDR3 DNA reads as TGCGCCAGCAGCCAAGAACCGGGGGTAAACACTGAAGCTTTCTTT. Protein product: CASSQEPGVNTEAFF. The chain has TRBV4-1 and TRBJ1-1, with a weak D call TRBD1 (5 bases). The CDR3 runs 15 residues. V lost 0 bases, J lost 2 bases, and 10 bases lay in between. In germline, CDR1 is MGHRA, CDR2 YSYEKL.